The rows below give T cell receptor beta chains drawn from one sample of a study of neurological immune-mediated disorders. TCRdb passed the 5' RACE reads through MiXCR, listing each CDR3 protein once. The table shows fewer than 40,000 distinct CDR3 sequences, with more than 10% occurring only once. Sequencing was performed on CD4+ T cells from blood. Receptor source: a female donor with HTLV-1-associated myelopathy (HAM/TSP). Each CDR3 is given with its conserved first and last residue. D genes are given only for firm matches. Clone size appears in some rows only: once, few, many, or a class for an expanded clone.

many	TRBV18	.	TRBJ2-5	TGTGCCAGCTCACTTCGGTTCACAGGAACTGAAGAGACCCAGTACTTC	CASSLRFTGTEETQYF
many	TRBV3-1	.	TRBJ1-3	TGTGCCAGCAGCCAGGCCCCCACGCACACCCGCGACTCTGGAAACACCATATATTTT	CASSQAPTHTRDSGNTIYF
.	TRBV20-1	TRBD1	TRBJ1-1	TGCAGTGCTCCACAGGACAGGAACACTGAAGCTTTATTT	CSAPQDRNTEALF
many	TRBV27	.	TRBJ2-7	TGTGCCAGCAGTCCCCTCGGCCGACCCTACGAGCAGTACTTC	CASSPLGRPYEQYF
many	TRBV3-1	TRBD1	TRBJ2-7	TGTGCCAGCAGCCAAGGCAGGGATCGGACAGGGCACTGGGCCGAGCAGTACTTC	CASSQGRDRTGHWAEQYF
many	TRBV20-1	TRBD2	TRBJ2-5	TGCAGTGCTTTCCGGAGCGGGGACCAAGAGACCCAGTACTTC	CSAFRSGDQETQYF
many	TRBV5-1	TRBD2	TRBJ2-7	TGCGCCAGCAGCCCTCCGGGTAGCGGGGAGGGCGAGCAGTACTTC	CASSPPGSGEGEQYF
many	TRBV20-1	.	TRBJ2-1	TGCAGTGCTAGGAGGGGTTACAATGAGCAGTTCTTC	CSARRGYNEQFF
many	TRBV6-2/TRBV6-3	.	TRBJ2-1	TGTGCCAGCAGTTACAACCGGAACCCAAACAATGAGCAGTTCTTC	CASSYNRNPNNEQFF
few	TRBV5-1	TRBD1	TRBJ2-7	TGCGCCAGCAGCCAACAGGGGCCCTCCTACGAGCAGTACTTC	CASSQQGPSYEQYF
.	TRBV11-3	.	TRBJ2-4	TGTGCCAGCAGCACCGCAGGGACCAAAAACATTCAGTACTTC	CASSTAGTKNIQYF
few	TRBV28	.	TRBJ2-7	TGTGCCAGCAGTGGGGATAGCTCCTACGAGCAGTACTTC	CASSGDSSYEQYF
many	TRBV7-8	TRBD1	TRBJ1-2	TGTGCCAGCAGCTTAGAAGGGACAGGAAGTTTAATTTATGGCTACACCTTC	CASSLEGTGSLIYGYTF
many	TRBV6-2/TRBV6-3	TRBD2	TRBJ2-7	TGTGCCAGCACCCAGTTCCTAGCGGCCTACGAGCAGTACTTC	CASTQFLAAYEQYF
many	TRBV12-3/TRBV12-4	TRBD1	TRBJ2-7	TGTGCCAGCGGGCGGACAGGGCGGACCTACGAGCAGTACTTC	CASGRTGRTYEQYF
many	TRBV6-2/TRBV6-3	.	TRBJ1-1	TGTGCCAGCAGCCAACAGGGCCTAGGCACTGAAGCTTTCTTT	CASSQQGLGTEAFF
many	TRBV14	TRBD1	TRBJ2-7	TGTGCCAGCAGCGCAGGGGGTGTGCAGTACTTC	CASSAGGVQYF
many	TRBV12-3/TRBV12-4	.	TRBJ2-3	TGTGCCAGCACCCAAGACCCACCAGGGCTTCTTGATACGCAGTATTTT	CASTQDPPGLLDTQYF
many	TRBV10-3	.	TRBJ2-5	TGTGCCATCAGTGACACCTTAGATGAGACCCAGTACTTC	CAISDTLDETQYF
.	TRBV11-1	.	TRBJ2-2	TGTGCCAGCGATCGCGGGACAACGAACACCGGGGAGCTGTCTTTT	CASDRGTTNTGELSF
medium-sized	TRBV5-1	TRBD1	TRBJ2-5	TGCGCCAGCAGCTTCTTAGGACAGGGCGGGGAGACCCAGTACTTC	CASSFLGQGGETQYF
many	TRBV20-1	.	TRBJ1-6	TGCAGTGCTAGAGAATTGATAGACTATTCACCCCTCCACTTT	CSARELIDYSPLHF
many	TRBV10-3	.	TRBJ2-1	TGTGCCATCAGCCCCTCGGTCCACTCCTACAATGAGCAGTTCTTC	CAISPSVHSYNEQFF
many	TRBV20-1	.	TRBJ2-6	TGCAGTGCTATACAGGGCCCCCCTGGGGCCAACGTCCTGACTTTC	CSAIQGPPGANVLTF
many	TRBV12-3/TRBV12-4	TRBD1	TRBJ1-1	TGTGCCAGCAGTTGGACAGGGGACACTGAAGCTTTCTTT	CASSWTGDTEAFF
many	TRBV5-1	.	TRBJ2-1	TGCGCCAGCAGCTTGGTGCCCAGGGCAAATGAGCAGTTCTTC	CASSLVPRANEQFF
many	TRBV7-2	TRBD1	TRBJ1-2	TGTGCCAGCAGTAGTGACAGGGATTATGGCTACACCTTC	CASSSDRDYGYTF
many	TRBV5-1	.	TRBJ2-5	TGCGCCAGCAGCCTACGAAGCGCGGAAGAGACCCAGTACTTC	CASSLRSAEETQYF
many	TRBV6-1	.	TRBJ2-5	TGTGCCAGCAGTGGTTGGGACAAAGAGTACGAAGAGACCCAGTACTTC	CASSGWDKEYEETQYF
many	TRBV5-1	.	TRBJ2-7	TGCGCCAGCAGCTTCTCATCGCACGGCCTCTACGAGCAGTACTTC	CASSFSSHGLYEQYF
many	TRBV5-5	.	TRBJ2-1	TGTGCCAGCAGCTTGGGTGCGGGCGGTTACAATGAGCAGTTCTTC	CASSLGAGGYNEQFF
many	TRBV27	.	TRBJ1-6	TGTGCCAGCAGGACCTCCTATAATTCACCCCTCCACTTT	CASRTSYNSPLHF
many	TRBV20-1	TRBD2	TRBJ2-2	TGCAGTGCTAGAGATCCTTTCAGCGGGGGGACGAACACCGGGGAGCTGTTTTTT	CSARDPFSGGTNTGELFF
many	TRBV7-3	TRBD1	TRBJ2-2	TGTGCCAGCAGCTTCCTCGGACAGGGCGCCGGGGAGCTGTTTTTT	CASSFLGQGAGELFF
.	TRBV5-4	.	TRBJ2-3	TGTGCCAGCAGCTTGTCCCTCGGGGCAGATACGCAGTATTTT	CASSLSLGADTQYF
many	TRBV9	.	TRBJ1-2	TGTGCCAGCAGCGTCGCTGGTGGCTACACCTTC	CASSVAGGYTF
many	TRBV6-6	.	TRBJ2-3	TGTGCCAGCAGTTACGCACAGCGCACAGATACGCAGTATTTT	CASSYAQRTDTQYF
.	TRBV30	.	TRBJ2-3	TGTGCCTGGAGTGTACCCGGGACCGCAGATACGCAGTATTTT	CAWSVPGTADTQYF
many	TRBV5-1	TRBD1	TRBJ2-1	TGCGCCAGCAGCTTAGAGGACAGGGGAGCCTACAATGAGCAGTTCTTC	CASSLEDRGAYNEQFF
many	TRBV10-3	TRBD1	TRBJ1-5	TGTGCCACTCGAAGGGGGCAGGGCAATCAGCCCCAGCATTTT	CATRRGQGNQPQHF
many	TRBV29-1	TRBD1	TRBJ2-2	TGCAGCGTTCGCGGGACAGGGACGCAAGCGAACACCGGGGAGCTGTTTTTT	CSVRGTGTQANTGELFF
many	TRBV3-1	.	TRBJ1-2	TGTGCCAGCAAACCAGCTACAGGAGATAACTATGGCTACACCTTC	CASKPATGDNYGYTF
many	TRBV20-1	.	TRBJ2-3	TGCAGTGCCACTCTAAGGGACAAAAACCGAGATACGCAGTATTTT	CSATLRDKNRDTQYF
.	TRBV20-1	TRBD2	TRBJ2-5	TGCAGTGCTGACCCCTCCGGGATTAGCGGGGGAGATACCCAGTACTTC	CSADPSGISGGDTQYF
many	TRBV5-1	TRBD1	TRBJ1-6	TGCGCCAGCAGCTTGATGGGACAGGGGTCACCCCTCCACTTT	CASSLMGQGSPLHF
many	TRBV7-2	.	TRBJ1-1	TGTGCCAGCAGCTTATTTCCAAACATGAACACTGAAGCTTTCTTT	CASSLFPNMNTEAFF
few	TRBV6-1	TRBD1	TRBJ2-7	TGTGCCAGCAGTGTCACTACGGGACAGCAATTCTACGAGCAGTACTTC	CASSVTTGQQFYEQYF
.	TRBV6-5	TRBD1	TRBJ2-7	TGTGCCAACAGTTACTCCCTGGACAGGGCCTACGAGAAGTACTTC	CANSYSLDRAYEKYF
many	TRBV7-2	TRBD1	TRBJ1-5	TGTGCCAGCAGCTCTGGACAGGTATTGCAGCCCCAGCATTTT	CASSSGQVLQPQHF
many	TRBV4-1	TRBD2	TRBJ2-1	TGCGCCAGCAGCCAAGATGGCCTAGCGGATAATGAGCAGTTCTTC	CASSQDGLADNEQFF
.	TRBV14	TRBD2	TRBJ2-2	TGTGCCAGCAGCCGGCTAGCGGGAGGGCCGGCCGGGGAGCTGTTTTTT	CASSRLAGGPAGELFF
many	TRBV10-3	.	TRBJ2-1	TGTGCCATCAGTGGGCAGGGGCTATACAATGAGCAGTTCTTC	CAISGQGLYNEQFF
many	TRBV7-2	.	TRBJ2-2	TGTGCCAGCAGCTCGGACACCGGGGAGCTGTTTTTT	CASSSDTGELFF
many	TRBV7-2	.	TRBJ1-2	TGTGCCAGCAGCCGGGACTTCTGGGATGGCTACACCTTC	CASSRDFWDGYTF
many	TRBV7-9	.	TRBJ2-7	TGTGCCAGCAGCTCCCGGGGAGAGCAGTACTTC	CASSSRGEQYF